These T cell receptor beta chains were read from a single sample in a study of CD8+ T cells in alopecia areata. Assay: immunoSEQ multiplex PCR; the TCRdb copy retains only in-frame clones and omits some. The sample shows over 120,000 clones, about 60% of them seen only once. This specimen was CD4+ T cells sorted from blood, taken at week 0. These receptors were collected from a human donor with alopecia areata. Both conserved end residues are part of each CDR3. A D gene is named only where the DNA matches it firmly. Clone sizes are given selectively: once, few, many, or a class where the clone is expanded.

NA | TRBJ1-1 | NA | TRBV6-5 | CASSPTASNTEAFF | TGTGCCAGCAGTCCGACAGCCTCGAACACTGAAGCTTTCTTT
NA | TRBJ1-5 | TRBD1 | TRBV30 | CAWSRTGEQPQHF | TGTGCCTGGAGCCGGACAGGGGAACAGCCCCAGCATTTT
NA | TRBJ2-7 | NA | TRBV5-1 | CASSPLDSYEQYF | TGCGCCAGCAGCCCACTGGACTCCTACGAGCAGTACTTC
NA | TRBJ1-6 | NA | TRBV11-2 | CASSRLQGLSSPLHF | TGTGCCAGCAGCCGATTACAGGGCTTAAGCTCACCCCTCCACTTT
NA | TRBJ1-6 | NA | TRBV18 | CASSLNRQEINSPLHF | TGTGCCAGCTCACTTAACCGACAGGAGATCAATTCACCCCTCCACTTT
few | TRBJ2-5 | NA | TRBV30 | CAWSQGGVLETQYF | TGTGCCTGGAGCCAAGGAGGAGTACTAGAGACCCAGTACTTC
once | TRBJ1-2 | NA | TRBV5-6 | CASSRLTGFYGYTF | TGTGCCAGCAGCCGCCTTACAGGGTTCTATGGCTACACCTTC
NA | TRBJ2-5 | TRBD1 | TRBV29-1 | CSADNRGLETQYF | TGCAGCGCCGACAACAGGGGTTTGGAGACCCAGTACTTC
NA | TRBJ2-5 | NA | TRBV27 | CASSLSATTQETQYF | TGTGCCAGCAGTTTATCTGCGACTACACAAGAGACCCAGTACTTC
few | TRBJ2-3 | NA | TRBV30 | CAWSVRAADTQYF | TGTGCCTGGAGTGTCCGGGCGGCAGATACGCAGTATTTT
NA | TRBJ2-7 | NA | TRBV25-1 | CASSDPKRNEQYF | TGTGCCAGCAGTGACCCGAAACGCAACGAGCAGTACTTC
NA | TRBJ2-3 | NA | TRBV5-1 | CASSLGRDQRRNTDTQYF | TGCGCCAGCAGCTTGGGAAGGGATCAGCGGAGGAACACAGATACGCAGTATTTT
NA | TRBJ2-1 | NA | TRBV18 | CASSRDTLSYNEQFF | TGTGCCAGCTCAAGGGACACCCTCTCCTACAATGAGCAGTTCTTC
NA | TRBJ2-7 | NA | TRBV29-1 | CSVSRGYEQYF | TGCAGCGTTTCTAGGGGCTACGAGCAGTACTTC
few | TRBJ2-7 | NA | TRBV29-1 | CSAGHDYEQYF | TGCAGCGCCGGACACGATTACGAGCAGTACTTC
NA | TRBJ2-3 | TRBD2 | TRBV30 | CAWSVQRGGWGTDTQYF | TGTGCCTGGAGTGTACAACGGGGGGGTTGGGGCACAGATACGCAGTATTTT
few | TRBJ1-2 | NA | TRBV5-1 | CASSLDEYYGYTF | TGCGCCAGCAGCTTGGACGAGTATTATGGCTACACCTTC
NA | TRBJ1-1 | NA | TRBV25-1 | CASSATYLNTEAFF | TGTGCCAGCAGTGCCACCTATCTGAACACTGAAGCTTTCTTT
once | TRBJ2-5 | TRBD1 | TRBV30 | CAWRSGQGGETQYF | TGTGCCTGGAGATCGGGACAGGGAGGAGAGACCCAGTACTTC
NA | TRBJ1-1 | NA | TRBV14 | CASSQDRNTEAFF | TGTGCCAGCAGCCAAGATAGGAACACTGAAGCTTTCTTT
few | TRBJ1-1 | NA | TRBV6-5 | CASSYSASMNTEAFF | TGTGCCAGCAGTTACTCCGCGTCGATGAACACTGAAGCTTTCTTT
NA | TRBJ1-2 | NA | TRBV30 | CAWSRREGNLGTF | TGTGCCTGGAGTCGGAGGGAGGGTAATCTTGGCACCTTC
NA | TRBJ2-5 | NA | TRBV9 | CASSRGQETQYF | TGTGCCAGCAGTCGGGGTCAAGAGACCCAGTACTTC
NA | TRBJ2-1 | NA | TRBV30 | CAWMSNNEQFF | TGTGCCTGGATGTCTAACAATGAGCAGTTCTTC
NA | TRBJ1-5 | TRBD1 | TRBV6-5 | CASSVDRGNQPQHF | TGTGCCAGCAGTGTTGACAGGGGAAATCAGCCCCAGCATTTT
NA | TRBJ2-3 | NA | TRBV30 | CAWSSGKSLTDTQYF | TGTGCCTGGAGTTCGGGGAAATCCCTCACAGATACGCAGTATTTT
few | TRBJ2-1 | NA | TRBV20-1 | CSARTKEFF | TGCAGTGCTAGGACCAAGGAGTTCTTC
NA | TRBJ2-3 | NA | TRBV5-4 | CASSLFGDTQYF | TGTGCCAGCAGCTTGTTCGGCGATACGCAGTATTTT
few | TRBJ2-1 | TRBD2 | TRBV19 | CASSIRSGGTYNEQFF | TGTGCCAGTAGTATTAGAAGCGGGGGGACCTACAATGAGCAGTTCTTC